This T cell receptor (beta chain) is from a study of OX40 agonist ivuxolimab in advanced cancers. Study at large: The treatment was a fully human IgG2 OX40 agonist, ivuxolimab. The dose-escalation group included hepatocellular carcinoma, melanoma, renal cell carcinoma and head and neck cancer. Notes on the study in general: In the expanded peripheral T cells, antigen specificity was never determined. The 0.1-3.0 mg/kg partial responders had among the lowest clonal expansion.

Generated by immunoSEQ multiplex PCR, the TCRdb table keeps only in-frame clones and is missing some. The table shows tens of thousands of clones, with 82% occurring only once. In regard to this clone: Its cognate antigen is unknown.

Looked up from germline, CDR1 is MNHNS and CDR2 is SASEGT. V was cut by 5 bases and J by 7 bases, with 12 bases left in between. There are 12 residues in the CDR3. Specimen: CD4+ or CD8+ T cells sorted from blood, collected in a trial of the OX40 agonist ivuxolimab. The rearrangement links TRBV6-1 to TRBJ2-7; tentative D call: TRBD2 (6 bases). The sequence was obtained from an adult with an advanced solid tumor such as melanoma, head and neck, liver or kidney cancer. CDR3 DNA: TGTGCCAGCAGTTCCCAAGGAGGGGAGCAGTACTTC. Protein sequence: CASSSQGGEQYF.